Listed below are T cell receptor beta chains from one sample, sequenced in a study of cytomegalovirus exposure and HLA in healthy donors. Clones were sequenced by immunoSEQ multiplex PCR, and TCRdb holds only the in-frame ones, with some missing. Here the sample spans 75,000 to 90,000 clones, around 78% being singletons. The sample consisted of PBMCs. The source of these receptors is a male donor in good health and CMV-seropositive. Both conserved end residues are part of each CDR3. A D gene is named only where the DNA matches it firmly. Clone size is stated in some rows and not others, as once, few, many or a class when expanded.

CDR3 DNA,CDR3 protein,J gene,V gene,D gene,CDR3 length,clone size
TGTGCCAGTAGTAGGGGAGGCCGGACAGGTCTCTATGGCTACACCTTC,CASSRGGRTGLYGYTF,TRBJ1-2,TRBV19,TRBD1,16,-
TGTGCCAGCAGTTTTTCGGTCGTGGCTAACTATGGCTACACCTTC,CASSFSVVANYGYTF,TRBJ1-2,TRBV6-5,-,15,-
TGTGCCAGCAGCTTGGGGGGCGGGGGGGTCTACAATGAGCAGTTCTTC,CASSLGGGGVYNEQFF,TRBJ2-1,TRBV5-4,TRBD2,16,-
TGTGCCAGCAGCCAGGACAGGGCGATTAATTCTCAGCCCCAGCATTTT,CASSQDRAINSQPQHF,TRBJ1-5,TRBV7-8,TRBD1,16,-
TGTGCCAGCAGACCGGGACACCTTGACGCTGAAGCTTTCTTT,CASRPGHLDAEAFF,TRBJ1-1,TRBV6-1,-,14,-
TGTGCCAGCAGTTTCTGGGGGCCCACCGGGGAGCTGTTTTTT,CASSFWGPTGELFF,TRBJ2-2,TRBV28,-,14,-
TGCGCCAGCAGCCCCCCGGGCGGGGGGGCGGATACGCAGTATTTT,CASSPPGGGADTQYF,TRBJ2-3,TRBV5-1,TRBD2,15,once
TGCGCCAGCAGCTTGCTGGGGACAGGCTTTGGTGAGCAGTTCTTC,CASSLLGTGFGEQFF,TRBJ2-1,TRBV5-1,TRBD1,15,-
TGCGCCAGCAGCTTAAGGGGATTGAACACTGAAGCTTTCTTT,CASSLRGLNTEAFF,TRBJ1-1,TRBV5-1,-,14,few
TGCGCCAGCTCCCTCACCCCCAGGGGTGACCAAGAGACCCAGTACTTC,CASSLTPRGDQETQYF,TRBJ2-5,TRBV4-1,-,16,-
TGTGCCAGCAGTGCCGGGACAGGGGGTATCTACGAGCAGTACTTC,CASSAGTGGIYEQYF,TRBJ2-7,TRBV27,TRBD1,15,-
TGTGCCACCACCTCCCAGGGGCTGGGTCGCAATCAGCCCCAGCATTTT,CATTSQGLGRNQPQHF,TRBJ1-5,TRBV5-4,-,16,-
TGTGCCAGCAGTTACACAGGGGATTATTCCAGCGAGCAGTACTTC,CASSYTGDYSSEQYF,TRBJ2-7,TRBV6-5,TRBD1,15,-
TGTGCCAGCAGCTTAGCGGTCGCCAGGGGGGCGTACAATGAGCAGTTCTTC,CASSLAVARGAYNEQFF,TRBJ2-1,TRBV7-2,-,17,-
TGTGCCAGCAGTTATGGTCCTAACAATGAGCAGTTCTTC,CASSYGPNNEQFF,TRBJ2-1,TRBV6-5,-,13,-
TGTGCCAGCAGCCCGGGACAGCGATATGGCTACACCTTC,CASSPGQRYGYTF,TRBJ1-2,TRBV7-9,TRBD1,13,once
TGTGCCAGCAGTCGATCGAGGGCCCCGTATCTGTTTTTT,CASSRSRAPYLFF,TRBJ1-4,TRBV28,-,13,-
TGTGCCAGCAGCTTGGCTAGCGGGGTTAGCACAGATACGCAGTATTTT,CASSLASGVSTDTQYF,TRBJ2-3,TRBV11-3,TRBD2,16,medium-sized
TGTGCCAGCAGCCCGGGAATTTCCGAGGCGGGGGAGCTGTTTTTT,CASSPGISEAGELFF,TRBJ2-2,TRBV5-6,-,15,-
TGTGCCAGCTCACCAATAACTTACAATGAGCAGTTCTTC,CASSPITYNEQFF,TRBJ2-1,TRBV18,-,13,-
TGTGCCAGCAGTGAAAGCCGCGGGACAGGGGGACGAAACACCATATATTTT,CASSESRGTGGRNTIYF,TRBJ1-3,TRBV6-1,TRBD1,17,-
TGTGCCAGCCAAGGCGACTACAACTACAATGAGCAGTTCTTC,CASQGDYNYNEQFF,TRBJ2-1,TRBV6-1,-,14,-
TGTGCCAGCAGCCTGGGGGGGGAAACCGGAAACACCATATATTTT,CASSLGGETGNTIYF,TRBJ1-3,TRBV7-8,-,15,-
TGTGCCAGCAGTTCCGGGACAGGGGGTGAAAAACTGTTTTTT,CASSSGTGGEKLFF,TRBJ1-4,TRBV28,TRBD1,14,-
TGTGCCAGCGGCATCAGCTCTGGAAACACCATATATTTT,CASGISSGNTIYF,TRBJ1-3,TRBV6-5,-,13,-
TGCGCCAGCAGCCAAGAGCAGGGCCTCTATGGCTACACCTTC,CASSQEQGLYGYTF,TRBJ1-2,TRBV4-3,-,14,-
TGCGCCAGCAGCCCGAGCCAGGGTATCTCTGGAAACACCGTATATTTT,CASSPSQGISGNTVYF,TRBJ1-3,TRBV4-3,-,16,-
TGCGCCAGCAGCTTGGGGGGGCCAGAGGATGAGCAGTTCTTC,CASSLGGPEDEQFF,TRBJ2-1,TRBV5-1,-,14,few
TGTGCCAGCAGCCAAGTCGGGGGACAGGGGCGCACTGAAGCTTTCTTT,CASSQVGGQGRTEAFF,TRBJ1-1,TRBV4-2,TRBD1,16,-
TGCGCCAGCATCCCCGACTCGAACACTGAAGCTTTCTTT,CASIPDSNTEAFF,TRBJ1-1,TRBV5-1,-,13,-
TGTGCCACCCGGACAGGGGAAGAAGATACGCAGTATTTT,CATRTGEEDTQYF,TRBJ2-3,TRBV10-3,TRBD1,13,-
TGTGCCAGCAGTCTTCTTCCGGGACAGGGGACCGAGCAGTACTTC,CASSLLPGQGTEQYF,TRBJ2-7,TRBV27,TRBD1,15,once
TGTGCCAGCGGCCGGGGGGGCTCCTACGAGCAGTACTTC,CASGRGGSYEQYF,TRBJ2-7,TRBV27,TRBD2,13,-
TGTGCCAGCTCACCTCGACAGGGGCCAGGTAATGAGCAGTTCTTC,CASSPRQGPGNEQFF,TRBJ2-1,TRBV18,TRBD1,15,-
TGTGCGAAGCGGTTATACACCGGGGAGCTGTTTTTT,CAKRLYTGELFF,TRBJ2-2,TRBV2,-,12,-
TGTGCCAGTAGCACCGACAGGGCTAATGAAAAACTGTTTTTT,CASSTDRANEKLFF,TRBJ1-4,TRBV19,TRBD1,14,-
TGTGCCAGCTCCACAGGGGAGGACACTGAAGCTTTCTTT,CASSTGEDTEAFF,TRBJ1-1,TRBV18,TRBD1,13,few
TGCGCCAGCAGTCAGTTCCAGGGCCCGACCTACGAGCAGTACTTC,CASSQFQGPTYEQYF,TRBJ2-7,TRBV23-1,-,15,few
TGTGCAAGTCGCTCTGGGCACCGGGGGGGGCTGGGAGATACGCAGTATTTT,CASRSGHRGGLGDTQYF,TRBJ2-3,TRBV12-2,-,17,-
TGTGCCAGCAGCTTGGGACTAGCGGGAGTAGGGGAGACCCAGTACTTC,CASSLGLAGVGETQYF,TRBJ2-5,TRBV5-4,TRBD2,16,-
TGTGCCAGCAGTATATTCGCAGATACGCAGTATTTT,CASSIFADTQYF,TRBJ2-3,TRBV6-1,-,12,-
TGTGCCAGCAGCGACCACAGGGAGTCTTCTCTCGAGACCCAGTACTTC,CASSDHRESSLETQYF,TRBJ2-5,TRBV9,-,16,-
TGTGCCAGCAGCTTCAAGACTAGCGGGGACATCTACAATGAGCAGTTCTTC,CASSFKTSGDIYNEQFF,TRBJ2-1,TRBV5-4,TRBD2,17,-
TGTGCCAGCAGTTTTGGGGGGGGGACCGGGGAGCTGTTTTTT,CASSFGGGTGELFF,TRBJ2-2,TRBV27,TRBD2,14,-
TGTGCCAGCTCCCCTCGGGAAGAGACTTCCTATGGCTACACCTTC,CASSPREETSYGYTF,TRBJ1-2,TRBV18,-,15,once
TGTGCCTGGAGTGTATTGGCAGGGATCAATGAGCAGTTCTTC,CAWSVLAGINEQFF,TRBJ2-1,TRBV30,-,14,few
TGTGCCAGTAGTATCGCGGGAGTATTCGGGGAGCTGTTTTTT,CASSIAGVFGELFF,TRBJ2-2,TRBV19,TRBD2,14,-
TGTGCCAGCTCTTTACGACAGCGAACTAACTATGGCTACACCTTC,CASSLRQRTNYGYTF,TRBJ1-2,TRBV18,-,15,-
TGTGCTACAGCCAAGGGTGGGGGCAGGGAAAATGAAAAACTGTTTTTT,CATAKGGGRENEKLFF,TRBJ1-4,TRBV7-9,-,16,-
TGTGCCAGCTCTGCAGGGGGTGTCTATGGCTACACCTTC,CASSAGGVYGYTF,TRBJ1-2,TRBV11-2,TRBD1,13,once
TGTGCCAGCAGTATCCGGGACAGGTTCCTTGAACTGTTTTTT,CASSIRDRFLELFF,TRBJ1-4,TRBV28,TRBD1,14,-
TGTGCCAGCTCCCGGGGTTTCGGGGGGGCTGAAGAGACCCAGTACTTC,CASSRGFGGAEETQYF,TRBJ2-5,TRBV18,TRBD2,16,-
TGTGCCAGCACAGGGTCCCCAGATACGCAGTATTTT,CASTGSPDTQYF,TRBJ2-3,TRBV28,-,12,-
TGTGCCAGTAGTCCCGACCTGGCCCCGGGAGGCTACACCTTC,CASSPDLAPGGYTF,TRBJ1-2,TRBV19,-,14,-
TGTGCCAGCAGCTTAGCGTTAGGGACTACGTCCTACGAGCAGTACTTC,CASSLALGTTSYEQYF,TRBJ2-7,TRBV7-9,TRBD2,16,-
TGTGCCAGTCGGGCGGGTGGGGAGACCTACGAGCAGTACTTC,CASRAGGETYEQYF,TRBJ2-7,TRBV19,-,14,-
TGCGCCAGCAGCTTGGGATCGGGAGATATAGATACGCAGTATTTT,CASSLGSGDIDTQYF,TRBJ2-3,TRBV5-1,-,15,-